This TCR beta chain stems from a study of T cell responses to AZD1222 COVID-19 vaccine. The germline V and J ends were trimmed by 1 base and 8 bases, with 3 bases remaining between them. CDR1 is MNHEY and CDR2 is SVGEGT in the germline V gene. The CDR3 covers 11 residues. The study's findings and limits: Unmutated variant regions are reportedly the target of nearly half of TCRs that are spike-specific. The breadth and depth of Spike-specific TCRs increased once two AZD1222 doses had been given.

Concerning this clone itself: Its antigen is currently unknown.

Libraries were prepared by immunoSEQ multiplex PCR; TCRdb keeps only in-frame clonotypes and omits some of them. The sample lists about 46,000 clones, 85% to 90% occurring once. This chain connects TRBV6-2 or TRBV6-3 to TRBJ2-1, with no clear D. This receptor was obtained from an adult who received the AZD1222 COVID-19 vaccine. Sequenced here: peripheral blood, sampled 28 days after the second AZD1222 dose. The CDR3 loop reads CASSYFDEQFF. The CDR3 nucleotides are TGTGCCAGCAGTTACTTCGATGAGCAGTTCTTC.